Listed below are T cell receptor beta chains from one sample, sequenced in a study of human T cells and chemical hapten exposure. TCRdb used MiXCR to reprocess the RACE reads, holding one entry per CDR3 protein. The sample includes 180,000 or so distinct CDR3 sequences, approximately 29% of them seen just once. The sequencing used whole blood, collected in connection with sensitization to the hapten diphenylcyclopropenone (DPC). The receptors shown here come from a woman in her 30s with alopecia areata. Some clones in this sample may be carry-over from other donors' samples. Each CDR3 is given with its conserved first and last residue. A D gene is named only where the DNA matches it firmly. Clone size is stated in some rows and not others, as once, few, many or a class when expanded.

j_gene,d_gene,v_gene,abundance,CDR3nt,CDR3aa
TRBJ2-2,.,TRBV6-5,.,TGTGCCAGCAGTTACTCGATGGGTGCCGGGGAGCTGTTTTTT,CASSYSMGAGELFF
TRBJ1-2,.,TRBV12-3/TRBV12-4,.,TGTGCCAGCAGCCGAGCTAGCTATGGCTACACCTTC,CASSRASYGYTF
TRBJ2-7,.,TRBV6-2/TRBV6-3,.,TGTGCCAGCAGTTACGTGCCTGCCTCCGCTTGGTTCGAGCAGTACTTC,CASSYVPASAWFEQYF
TRBJ2-5,.,TRBV6-2/TRBV6-3,.,TGTGCCAGCAGTTGGGATAGCGGAGAGACCCAGTACTTC,CASSWDSGETQYF
TRBJ2-7,.,TRBV3-1,.,TGTGCCAGCAGCCATCACCCGGGCAACGAGCAGTACTTC,CASSHHPGNEQYF
TRBJ2-5,.,TRBV5-1,few,TGCGCCAGCAGCTTGGAAGGAGAGACCCAGTACTTC,CASSLEGETQYF
TRBJ1-2,.,TRBV5-6,.,TGTGCCAGCAGCTTGGAGGCAGGGGCGAACTATGGCTACACCTTC,CASSLEAGANYGYTF
TRBJ1-6,TRBD1,TRBV12-3/TRBV12-4,.,TGTGCCAGCAGTTTAAGGCGGACAGGCTCCTATAATTCACCCCTCCACTTT,CASSLRRTGSYNSPLHF
TRBJ1-5,.,TRBV4-2,many,TGTGCCAGCAGCCAGATCAGGGGTTTTCAGCCCCAGCATTTT,CASSQIRGFQPQHF
TRBJ2-7,TRBD2,TRBV28,.,TGTGCCAGCAGTGTAGCGGGACGGCCGGGCGAGCAGTACTTC,CASSVAGRPGEQYF
TRBJ2-2,.,TRBV7-2,.,TGTGCCAGCAGCTCCTTTTCCGGGGAGCTGTTTTTT,CASSSFSGELFF
TRBJ2-5,.,TRBV7-2,few,TGTGCCAGCAGCTTAGTGGAGGGCGAGACCCAGTACTTC,CASSLVEGETQYF
TRBJ1-6,.,TRBV6-1,once,TGTGCCAGCAGTGATCCCCCGACGGCTTCACCCCTCCACTTT,CASSDPPTASPLHF
TRBJ2-7,TRBD1,TRBV6-5,few,TGTGCCAGCAGTACCTACAGGGGGCCCTACGAGCAGTACTTC,CASSTYRGPYEQYF
TRBJ2-2,TRBD2,TRBV6-1,.,TGTGCCAGCAGTGGCGGGAGGGACACCGGGGAGCTGTTTTTT,CASSGGRDTGELFF
TRBJ1-2,TRBD1,TRBV5-5,.,TGTGTCAGCAGCTTGGCCGGGACAGGGCGATCAACTAACTATGGCTACACCTTC,CVSSLAGTGRSTNYGYTF
TRBJ2-2,TRBD1,TRBV23-1,.,TGCGCCAACGTCCAGGGGGCCGTTAACACCGGGGAGCTGTTTTTT,CANVQGAVNTGELFF
TRBJ2-7,.,TRBV4-3,.,TGCGCCAGCAGCCAGGCTGTCGGATACGAGCAGTACTTC,CASSQAVGYEQYF
TRBJ2-5,.,TRBV7-7,few,TGTGCCAGCAGCTTAATATCCACGGAGACCCAGTACTTC,CASSLISTETQYF
TRBJ1-1,.,TRBV4-1,few,TGCGCCAGCAGCCAAGATCGGCCAGTGAAAACTGAAGCTTTCTTT,CASSQDRPVKTEAFF
TRBJ2-7,.,TRBV12-3/TRBV12-4,.,TGTGCCAGCAGTTTAGGGGGTCCCGTCGGAGAGCAGTACTTC,CASSLGGPVGEQYF
TRBJ1-1,.,TRBV20-1,few,TGCAGTGCCCCCAGCAGGGGAGACACTGAAGCTTTCTTT,CSAPSRGDTEAFF
TRBJ1-1,.,TRBV20-1,.,TGCAGTTGGAAGTCGACAGGGAACACTGAAGCTTTCTTT,CSWKSTGNTEAFF
TRBJ2-3,TRBD2,TRBV29-1,few,TGCAGCGTCCCCCTAGCGGGGTGGAGGGATACGCAGTATTTT,CSVPLAGWRDTQYF
TRBJ1-6,.,TRBV27,.,TGTGCCAGCAGTAAATCCGACAGGCTTTGGGGCCCCCTCCACTTT,CASSKSDRLWGPLHF
TRBJ1-2,.,TRBV20-1,.,TGCAGTTCGTCATTGAACTATGGCTACACCTTC,CSSSLNYGYTF
TRBJ2-1,.,TRBV4-3,few,TGCGCCAGCAGCCAAGGGGCGAGTGAGCAGTTCTTC,CASSQGASEQFF
TRBJ1-1,TRBD1,TRBV7-9,.,TGTGCCAGCAGCTCCCGACTGGACAGGTGCGCTGAAGCTTTCTTT,CASSSRLDRCAEAFF
TRBJ2-1,.,TRBV7-9,many,TGTGCCAGCCGGCCGGCGACTCGATGGCGAGGGTCCTACAATGAGCAGTTCTTC,CASRPATRWRGSYNEQFF
TRBJ2-2,TRBD1,TRBV5-1,.,TGCGCCAGCAGCTCGTCCCCAGGGACAGGAGGGGCCGGGGAGCTGTTTTTT,CASSSSPGTGGAGELFF
TRBJ1-1,.,TRBV28,many,TGTGCCACATCCCTTGCGGGTGAAGGCACTGAAGCTTTCTTT,CATSLAGEGTEAFF